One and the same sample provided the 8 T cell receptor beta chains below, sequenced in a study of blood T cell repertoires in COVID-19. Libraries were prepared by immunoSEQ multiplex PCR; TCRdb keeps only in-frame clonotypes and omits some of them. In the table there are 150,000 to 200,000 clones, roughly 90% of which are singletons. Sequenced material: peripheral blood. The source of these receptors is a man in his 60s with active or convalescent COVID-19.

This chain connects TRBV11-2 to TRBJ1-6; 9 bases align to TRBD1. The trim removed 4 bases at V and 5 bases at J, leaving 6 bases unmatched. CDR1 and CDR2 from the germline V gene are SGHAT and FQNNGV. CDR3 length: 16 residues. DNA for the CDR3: TGTGCCAGCAGCTCACAGGGGGCTTTCGATAATTCACCCCTCCACTTT. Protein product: CASSSQGAFDNSPLHF.

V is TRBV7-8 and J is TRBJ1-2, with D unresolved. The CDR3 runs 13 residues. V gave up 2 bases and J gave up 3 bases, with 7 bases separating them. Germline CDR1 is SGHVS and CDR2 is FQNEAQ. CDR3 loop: CASSLRRDYGYTF. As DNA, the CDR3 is TGTGCCAGCAGCTTAAGGCGGGACTATGGCTACACCTTC.

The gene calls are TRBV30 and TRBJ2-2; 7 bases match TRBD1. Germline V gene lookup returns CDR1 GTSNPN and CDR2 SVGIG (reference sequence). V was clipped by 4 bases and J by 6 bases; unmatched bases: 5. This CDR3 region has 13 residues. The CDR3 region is CAWTVQGSGELFF. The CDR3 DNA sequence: TGTGCCTGGACCGTACAGGGGTCCGGGGAGCTGTTTTTT. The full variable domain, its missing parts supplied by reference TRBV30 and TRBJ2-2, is SQTIHQWPATLVQPVGSPLSLECTVEGTSNPNLYWYRQAAGRGLQLLFYSVGIGQISSEVPQNLSASRPQDRQFILSSKKLLLSDSGFYLCAWTVQGSGELFFGEGSRLTVL.

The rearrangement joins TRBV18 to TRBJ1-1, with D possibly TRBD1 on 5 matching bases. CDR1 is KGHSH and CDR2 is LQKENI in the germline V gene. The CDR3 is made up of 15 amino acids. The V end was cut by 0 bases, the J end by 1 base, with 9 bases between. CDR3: CASSPPMGGNTEAFF. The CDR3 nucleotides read TGTGCCAGCTCACCACCCATGGGGGGGAACACTGAAGCTTTCTTT.

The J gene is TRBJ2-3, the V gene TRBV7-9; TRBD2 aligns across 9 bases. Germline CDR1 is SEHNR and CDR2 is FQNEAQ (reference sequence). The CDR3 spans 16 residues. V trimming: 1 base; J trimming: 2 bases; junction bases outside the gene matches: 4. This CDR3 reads CASSLVASGVTDTQYF. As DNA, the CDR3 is TGTGCCAGCAGCTTAGTGGCTAGCGGGGTCACAGATACGCAGTATTTT. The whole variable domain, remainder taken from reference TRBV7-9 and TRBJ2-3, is DTGVSQNPRHKITKRGQNVTFRCDPISEHNRLYWYRQTLGQGPEFLTYFQNEAQLEKSRLLSDRFSAERPKGSFSTLEIQRTEQGDSAMYLCASSLVASGVTDTQYFGPGTRLTVL.

Written as DNA, the CDR3 is TGTGCCAGCAGTGACACTAACACTGAAGCTTTCTTT. Translated, it gives CASSDTNTEAFF. This chain uses TRBV6-4 with TRBJ1-1; D is unresolved. Germline V gene data show CDR1 as MRHNA and CDR2 as SNTAGT. The CDR3 extends over 12 amino acids. V lost 2 bases and J lost 2, with 3 bases in between.

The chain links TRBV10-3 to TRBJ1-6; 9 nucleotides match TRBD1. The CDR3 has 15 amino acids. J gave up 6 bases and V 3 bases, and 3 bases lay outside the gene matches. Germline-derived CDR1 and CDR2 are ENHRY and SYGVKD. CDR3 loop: CAISEQGAINSPLHF. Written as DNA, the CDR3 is TGTGCCATCAGTGAACAGGGGGCTATTAATTCACCCCTCCACTTT.

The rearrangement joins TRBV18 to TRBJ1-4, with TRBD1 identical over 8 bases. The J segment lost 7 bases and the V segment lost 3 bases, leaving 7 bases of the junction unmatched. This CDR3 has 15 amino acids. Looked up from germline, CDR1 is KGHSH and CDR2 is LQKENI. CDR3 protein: CASSPFGQGGEKLFF. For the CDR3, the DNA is TGTGCCAGCTCACCCTTCGGACAGGGCGGTGAAAAACTGTTTTTT.